The T cell receptor beta chain under discussion was sequenced for a study of T cells after yellow fever vaccination (dated by TCRdb to between 2017 and 2020). In the study overall: The SMART-Seq v4 Ultra Low Input RNA kit was used to prepare libraries from fractions with low cell numbers. Bulk TCR alpha and beta repertoires were sequenced longitudinally to track T-cell clones before and after primary and booster YFV17D yellow fever vaccination. Two healthy male donors, one aged 18 to 30 and one aged 30 to 39 years, were included in the cohort. Blood was drawn at multiple timepoints before and after primary and secondary immunization, with bulk PBMC replicates and cell subsets isolated. General study outcomes and caveats: A small share of clonotypes was detected in both CD4 and CD8 compartments, with the overlap likely arising from convergent recombination. After the booster, most clones that had expanded after primary vaccination were detected again (around 97% of CD4 and around 88% of CD8), suggesting broad maintenance of memory. Because only two donors were included in the study, the extent to which the findings can be generalized is limited. The secondary T-cell response was weaker than the primary response but faster, peaking on day 5 instead of day 15. FACS-sorted repertoires could contain abundant contaminating clonotypes from the bulk population, so computational filtering was required.

Concerning this clonotype itself: Its antigen remains unidentified. Base qualities are not recorded, but no much larger clone differs from it by a single base.

Sequenced on an Illumina NovaSeq 6000. TCR cDNA was synthesized by 5'RACE template switching, through which a universal primer site and unique molecular identifiers were introduced. Priming for cDNA synthesis came from both the TCR alpha and TCR beta constant segments. Two PCR steps were used to amplify libraries, with sample barcodes and sequencing adapters being added in the second step. Sequencing of the libraries was done on either Illumina HiSeq 2500 (2x100 bp) or NovaSeq (2x150 bp). Processing in the source paper ran as follows. Reads were demultiplexed and collapsed into UMI consensus sequences with MIGEC, and V(D)J alignment was performed with MiXCR. Vaccine-responding clonotypes were identified with edgeR using replicate PBMC samples, with FDR below 0.01 and a log2 fold change above 5 up to day 15 being required. Each bulk clonotype was labeled CD4 or CD8 based on which sequenced repertoire, CD4 or CD8, contained the clonotype at higher abundance. TCRdb handled the public reads itself, with Q25 trimming in fastp and clone calling in MiXCR, and kept productive beta chains. Merged by CDR3 protein, the rows form single entries marked with the most common genes and DNA. The V and J calls and clone size come from TCRdb's table, not from the authors' own analysis. The sample includes some 320,000 distinct CDR3 sequences, with approximately 4% observed a single time. The top ten clonotypes cover roughly 25% of the sample.

The germline V gene supplies CDR1 WSHSY and CDR2 SAAADI. A distance of 9 bases separates the germline ends of V and J, which lose 0 bases and 4 bases respectively. The CDR3 starts with the cysteine, ends with the phenylalanine, and has 14 residues. Kept here is only the CDR3 DNA, which spans 42 bases and is read in frame from base 1. The treatment or condition label of this sample denotes: live attenuated yellow fever vaccine strain. At every blood-draw timepoint, two biological replicates of bulk PBMCs were collected. A standard Ficoll-Paque protocol was used to isolate PBMCs from peripheral blood. TriZol was used to extract RNA from bulk PBMCs, CD4 and CD8 fractions, and dextramer-positive and dextramer-negative fractions.

The TCR originated in a man younger than 30 who received the YFV17D yellow fever vaccine. The specimen was PBMCs, collected 5 days after the yellow fever booster vaccination. The chain links TRBV10-2 with TRBJ2-5; the D gene remains uncertain. The CDR3 reads CASSESGRRETQYF. The nucleotide sequence reads as follows: TGCGCCAGCAGTGAGTCTGGGCGGAGAGAGACCCAGTACTTC.